These T cell receptor beta chains were read from a single sample in a study of cytomegalovirus exposure and HLA in healthy donors. Assay used: immunoSEQ multiplex PCR; TCRdb lists only in-frame clones, some missing. Counted here are 100,000 to 120,000 clones, roughly 15% occurring once; the ten biggest clones make up roughly 0.79%. Material: PBMCs. The receptors were gathered from a female donor in good health and CMV-seronegative. Both conserved end residues are part of each CDR3. Each record gives: J gene, V gene, D gene, clone size, CDR3 protein, CDR3 DNA. The D gene is left open where the match is weak. Where a row states a size, it is once, few, many or the class of an expanded clone; other rows omit it.

J: TRBJ2-1
V: TRBV7-6
D: .
size: .
CDR3: CASSFSQGSSYNEQFF
DNA: TGTGCCAGCAGCTTTTCACAGGGAAGCTCCTACAATGAGCAGTTCTTC

J: TRBJ1-2
V: TRBV2
D: .
size: few
CDR3: CAHGQQYGYTF
DNA: TGTGCCCATGGACAGCAGTATGGCTACACCTTC

J: TRBJ2-5
V: TRBV5-4
D: .
size: .
CDR3: CASSLRGETQYF
DNA: TGTGCCAGCAGCTTGAGGGGGGAGACCCAGTACTTC

J: TRBJ2-7
V: TRBV29-1
D: TRBD2
size: few
CDR3: CSVETLAGGYEQYF
DNA: TGCAGCGTTGAAACGTTAGCGGGAGGCTACGAGCAGTACTTC

J: TRBJ1-1
V: TRBV7-9
D: TRBD1
size: few
CDR3: CASSPRGLPDTEAFF
DNA: TGTGCCAGCAGCCCTAGGGGGCTCCCGGACACTGAAGCTTTCTTT

J: TRBJ2-3
V: TRBV10-1
D: TRBD1
size: .
CDR3: CASGPGTDTDTQYF
DNA: TGCGCCAGCGGTCCCGGGACAGACACAGATACGCAGTATTTT

J: TRBJ1-4
V: TRBV2
D: TRBD1
size: few
CDR3: CASKQGGTNEKLFF
DNA: TGTGCCAGCAAACAGGGGGGGACTAATGAAAAACTGTTTTTT

J: TRBJ1-2
V: TRBV28
D: TRBD1
size: .
CDR3: CASSLSLGQGHYGYTF
DNA: TGTGCCAGCAGTTTGTCTTTAGGACAGGGTCACTATGGCTACACCTTC

J: TRBJ2-5
V: TRBV5-8
D: TRBD2
size: .
CDR3: CASSPGTSGVGETQYF
DNA: TGTGCCAGCAGCCCGGGGACTAGCGGGGTGGGAGAGACCCAGTACTTC

J: TRBJ1-1
V: TRBV2
D: TRBD1
size: .
CDR3: CATLSPTRTGLSTEAFF
DNA: TGTGCCACCCTGTCGCCAACCCGGACAGGGCTTTCCACTGAAGCTTTCTTT

J: TRBJ1-1
V: TRBV6-5
D: .
size: few
CDR3: CASSYPAAGGGTEAFF
DNA: TGTGCCAGCAGTTACCCTGCGGCGGGGGGCGGCACTGAAGCTTTCTTT

J: TRBJ2-7
V: TRBV6-5
D: .
size: .
CDR3: CASSYDPSYEQYF
DNA: TGTGCCAGCAGTTACGATCCCAGCTACGAGCAGTACTTC

J: TRBJ2-2
V: TRBV18
D: TRBD2
size: few
CDR3: CASSPPGLARLFF
DNA: TGTGCCAGCTCACCACCGGGACTAGCTCGGCTGTTTTTT

J: TRBJ2-3
V: TRBV4-3
D: .
size: .
CDR3: CASSQDLYGTDTQYF
DNA: TGCGCCAGCAGCCAAGATTTGTACGGGACAGATACGCAGTATTTT

J: TRBJ1-5
V: TRBV5-4
D: TRBD1
size: few
CDR3: CASSRGTGRDQPQHF
DNA: TGTGCCAGCAGCCGGGGGACAGGGAGGGATCAGCCCCAGCATTTT

J: TRBJ1-1
V: TRBV5-1
D: .
size: .
CDR3: CASSLGGSGNTEAFF
DNA: TGCGCCAGCAGCTTGGGGGGCTCGGGGAACACTGAAGCTTTCTTT

J: TRBJ2-4
V: TRBV4-1
D: .
size: .
CDR3: CASSQVPSAELAKNIQYF
DNA: TGCGCCAGCAGCCAAGTACCCTCCGCGGAATTAGCCAAAAACATTCAGTACTTC

J: TRBJ1-3
V: TRBV5-6
D: TRBD1
size: few
CDR3: CASSSGQGVHSSGNTIYF
DNA: TGTGCCAGCAGCTCGGGACAGGGGGTGCATAGCTCTGGAAACACCATATATTTT

J: TRBJ1-6
V: TRBV4-3
D: .
size: .
CDR3: CASSQDYMGGSSYNSPLHF
DNA: TGCGCCAGCAGCCAAGATTACATGGGGGGAAGCTCCTATAATTCACCCCTCCACTTT

J: TRBJ1-5
V: TRBV6-1
D: .
size: .
CDR3: CASSEFTDSNQPQHF
DNA: TGTGCCAGCAGTGAATTCACAGATAGCAATCAGCCCCAGCATTTT

J: TRBJ1-5
V: TRBV21-1
D: .
size: few
CDR3: CASSKRTKGFMSNQPQHF
DNA: TGTGCCAGCAGCAAACGGACAAAGGGCTTTATGAGCAATCAGCCCCAGCATTTT

J: TRBJ2-7
V: TRBV5-4
D: TRBD1
size: few
CDR3: CASSIPGQGAFEQYF
DNA: TGTGCCAGCAGCATACCGGGACAGGGGGCGTTCGAGCAGTACTTC

J: TRBJ2-3
V: TRBV7-2
D: .
size: .
CDR3: CASSSDIAGTQYF
DNA: TGTGCCAGCAGCTCCGACATCGCCGGTACGCAGTATTTT